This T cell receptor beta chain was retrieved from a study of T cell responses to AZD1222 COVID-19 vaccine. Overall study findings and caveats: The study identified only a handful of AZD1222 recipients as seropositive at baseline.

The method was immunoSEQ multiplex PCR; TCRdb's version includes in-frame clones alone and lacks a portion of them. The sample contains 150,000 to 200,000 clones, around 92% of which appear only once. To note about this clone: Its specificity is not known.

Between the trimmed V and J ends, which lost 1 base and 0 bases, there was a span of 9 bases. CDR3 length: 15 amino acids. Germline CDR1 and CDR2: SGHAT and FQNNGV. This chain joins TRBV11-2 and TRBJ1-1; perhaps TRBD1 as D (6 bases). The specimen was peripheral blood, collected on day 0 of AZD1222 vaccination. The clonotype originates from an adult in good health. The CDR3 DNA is TGTGCCAGCAGCTTAGGTACAGGGATGAACACTGAAGCTTTCTTT. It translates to CASSLGTGMNTEAFF.